These 25 T cell receptor beta chains came from one sample sequenced in a study of OX40 agonist ivuxolimab in advanced cancers. Sequencing used immunoSEQ multiplex PCR; TCRdb keeps in-frame clones, though not all of them. The sample contains 65,000 to 95,000 clones, more than 75% of which appear only once. The material sequenced was CD4+ or CD8+ T cells sorted from blood, taken in a trial of the OX40 agonist ivuxolimab. The receptor source for this set is an adult with an advanced solid tumor such as melanoma, head and neck, liver or kidney cancer.

This clone was detected only once. The J gene is TRBJ2-7, the V gene TRBV4-1; 12 bases are a match to TRBD2. The CDR3 is 18 residues long. CDR1 and CDR2 (germline): MGHRA, YSYEKL. Trimming took 0 bases from V and 2 from J; bases not matched to a gene: 8. The CDR3 loop is CASSQEFVLAGGPYEQYF. DNA of the CDR3: TGCGCCAGCAGCCAAGAGTTTGTACTAGCGGGGGGACCCTACGAGCAGTACTTC.

The genes are TRBV6-1 and TRBJ1-5; 8 nucleotides agree with TRBD1. V gave up 2 bases and J gave up 9 bases; unmatched junction bases: 9. From germline, CDR1 is MNHNS and CDR2 SASEGT. This CDR3 region has 15 residues. The CDR3 is CASSEWTGLGGPQHF. CDR3 DNA: TGTGCCAGCAGTGAATGGACAGGGCTGGGGGGGCCCCAGCATTTT.

This sequence joins TRBV29-1 and TRBJ2-1, with TRBD2 matching over 10 bases. Germline V gene data show CDR1 as SQVTM and CDR2 as ANQGSEA. Trimming at V came to 4 bases and at J to 9 bases, leaving 9 bases not matched to a gene. This CDR3 is 14 amino acids long. This chain's CDR3 is CSVGPSGGAGEQFF. The CDR3 coding sequence is TGCAGCGTTGGGCCCAGCGGGGGGGCCGGTGAGCAGTTCTTC.

This chain connects TRBV10-3 to TRBJ1-1; maybe TRBD1 (6 bases). Germline V gene sequence: CDR1 ENHRY, CDR2 SYGVKD. V lost 11 bases and J lost 6, with 19 bases in between. CDR3 length: 13 amino acids. The CDR3, as DNA: TGTGCCCATAACAGGGAAACAGGGTCTGAAGCTTTCTTT. It codes for CAHNRETGSEAFF.

The chain recombines TRBV6-4 with TRBJ1-1, with TRBD1 as a possible D gene (5 bases). V was shortened by 8 bases and J by 1 base, with 14 bases between the two germline ends. The CDR3 is 14 amino acids. In germline, CDR1 is MRHNA, CDR2 SNTAGT. CDR3: CASRPQGGNTEAFF. The CDR3 nucleotides are TGTGCCAGCCGACCCCAGGGAGGGAACACTGAAGCTTTCTTT.

The chain carries TRBV15 and TRBJ2-3, with 9 bases aligning to TRBD1. Losses at the gene ends were 0 bases for V and 9 bases for J; bases not matched to a gene: 13. This CDR3 region has 17 residues. CDR1 LNHNV and CDR2 YYDKDF come from the germline V gene (reference sequence). The CDR3 DNA reads as TGTGCCACCAGCAGAGAGGGGCACGGGACAGGGAAGAGGACGCAGTATTTT. This codes for CATSREGHGTGKRTQYF.

The chain uses TRBV7-9 and TRBJ2-3; D possibly corresponds to TRBD2 (6 bases). The CDR3 contains 15 residues. CDR1 is SEHNR, CDR2 FQNEAQ, per germline (reference sequence). Trimming stripped 8 bases from V and 1 base from J, with 16 bases between. The CDR3 protein is CASGRVASGTDTQYF. CDR3 coding DNA: TGTGCCAGCGGGCGGGTGGCTAGCGGCACAGATACGCAGTATTTT.

V gene TRBV29-1 combines with J gene TRBJ2-2, with 7 nucleotides matching TRBD2. The V gene's germline CDR1 is SQVTM and CDR2 ANQGSEA. The ends lost 7 bases at V and 3 bases at J; junction bases unmatched: 14. CDR3 length: 16 residues. CDR3 sequence: CSGGSLIGSYTGELFF. CDR3 DNA sequence: TGCAGCGGCGGGAGTTTAATTGGCAGTTACACCGGGGAGCTGTTTTTT.

The CDR3: CASSFGTGQFRETQYF. The CDR3 nucleotides read TGTGCCAGCAGCTTCGGGACAGGGCAGTTTCGGGAGACCCAGTACTTC. This chain connects TRBV7-2 to TRBJ2-5, with 9 bases fitting TRBD1. Germline trimming cut 3 bases from V and 5 bases from J; bases unmatched to any gene: 10. The CDR3 is made up of 16 amino acids. Germline V CDR1 and CDR2: SGHTA, FQGNSA. Based on the CDR3 plus reference TRBV7-2 and TRBJ2-5, the full variable domain is GAGVSQSPSNKVTEKGKDVELRCDPISGHTALYWYRQSLGQGLEFLIYFQGNSAPDKSGLPSDRFSAERTGGSVSTLTIQRTQQEDSAVYLCASSFGTGQFRETQYFGPGTRLLVL.

The gene calls are TRBV2 and TRBJ1-1; D gene uncertain. Germline CDR1 is SNHLY and CDR2 is FYNNEI. The ends were cut back, 8 bases at V and 1 base at J, with 8 bases in the middle. The CDR3 is 12 amino acids. This CDR3 is CASGRSNTEAFF. Written as DNA, the CDR3 is TGTGCCAGCGGACGGTCGAACACTGAAGCTTTCTTT. The complete variable domain, with remaining parts taken from reference TRBV2 and TRBJ1-1, reads EPEVTQTPSHQVTQMGQEVILRCVPISNHLYFYWYRQILGQKVEFLVSFYNNEISEKSEIFDDQFSVERPDGSNFTLKIRSTKLEDSAMYFCASGRSNTEAFFGQGTRLTVV.

This clone was counted a single time. The genes are TRBV18 and TRBJ2-2; tentatively, D is TRBD1 (6 bases). Germline V gives CDR1 KGHSH, CDR2 LQKENI. This CDR3 has 16 residues. V was shortened by 6 bases and J by 6 bases, with 20 bases between the two germline ends. The CDR3 DNA reads as TGTGCCAGCTCCCCATTCAACAGGGCTATTGCCGGGGAGCTGTTTTTT. Amino acids: CASSPFNRAIAGELFF.

The chain employs TRBV6-1 and TRBJ1-2, with 8 positions matching TRBD1. The germline V gene has CDR1 MNHNS and CDR2 SASEGT. V lost 6 bases to trimming and J lost 2 bases; unmatched junction nucleotides: 8. CDR3 size: 15 residues. Here the CDR3 DNA reads TGTGCCAGCAGGGGCCAGGGGGCAGGAAACTATGGCTACACCTTC. Amino acid sequence: CASRGQGAGNYGYTF.

CDR3 sequence: CASRGQGVAEAFF. CDR3 bases: TGTGCCAGCAGGGGACAGGGGGTGGCTGAAGCTTTCTTT. The chain employs TRBV25-1 and TRBJ1-1, with 11 bases that match TRBD1. CDR1 MGHDK and CDR2 SYGVNS come from the germline V gene. The CDR3 runs to 13 residues. J was trimmed by 6 bases and V by 6 bases; bases with no gene match: 3.

The table lists this clone with a few counts. The chain employs TRBV10-3 and TRBJ1-1; D is unclear. This CDR3 region has 15 residues. Per germline, CDR1 ENHRY and CDR2 SYGVKD. Deletions cut 0 bases from V and 1 base from J, with 9 bases between. CDR3 sequence reads: CAISESRFWNTEAFF. The DNA for the CDR3 is TGTGCCATCAGTGAGTCGAGGTTTTGGAACACTGAAGCTTTCTTT.

This chain uses TRBV14 with TRBJ2-5, with D possibly being TRBD2 (6 bases). Germline-derived CDR1 and CDR2 are SGHDN and FVKESK. Trimming took off 6 bases at V and 1 base at J, with 12 bases between the two ends. The CDR3 loop spans 14 amino acids. DNA for the CDR3: TGTGCCAGCAGTCTACGGACTATCCAAGAGACCCAGTACTTC. This translates into CASSLRTIQETQYF.

This clone occurred a few times. The J gene is TRBJ2-3, the V gene TRBV4-2, with TRBD2 identical over 8 bases. V lost 5 bases to trimming and J lost 2 bases; unmatched junction nucleotides: 6. Germline CDR1 reads LGHNA; CDR2 reads YNFKEQ. CDR3 size: 15 residues. CDR3 DNA sequence: TGTGCCAGCAGCTCCCAGCGGGGGAACACAGATACGCAGTATTTT. Translated, it gives CASSSQRGNTDTQYF.

This clone was detected only a few times. The chain couples TRBV14 to TRBJ1-1; no firm D call. Germline CDR1 SGHDN, CDR2 FVKESK. Trimming cost V 2 bases and J 4 bases, with 2 bases left between them. This CDR3 has 11 amino acids. CDR3: CASSQFTEAFF. The DNA for the CDR3 is TGTGCCAGCAGCCAATTCACTGAAGCTTTCTTT.

The rearrangement joins TRBV25-1 to TRBJ1-3; a weak D match, TRBD1 (6 bases). The V gene lost 0 bases and the J gene lost 2 bases, with 11 bases spanning the gap. Germline lookup yields CDR1 MGHDK and CDR2 SYGVNS. The CDR3 has 16 amino acids. As DNA, the CDR3 is TGTGCCAGCAGTGAATATGGGGCAGGGGCTGGAAACACCATATATTTT. Encoded protein: CASSEYGAGAGNTIYF. Together with reference TRBV25-1 and TRBJ1-3, the CDR3 gives the full variable domain: EADIYQTPRYLVIGTGKKITLECSQTMGHDKMYWYQQDPGMELHLIHYSYGVNSTEKGDLSSESTVSRIRTEHFPLTLESARPSHTSQYLCASSEYGAGAGNTIYFGEGSWLTVV.

The chain links TRBV7-9 to TRBJ1-5; weak D call: TRBD1 (5 bases). CDR1 and CDR2 from the germline V gene are SEHNR and FQNEAQ (reference sequence). Trimming removed 4 bases from V and 4 bases from J, with 17 bases in between. CDR3 size: 16 residues. The CDR3 DNA follows: TGTGCCAGCAGCTATCAATCAGGTGGGGGGAATCAGCCCCAGCATTTT. Translated, it gives CASSYQSGGGNQPQHF.

This clone was found once. The chain links TRBV28 to TRBJ1-5; maybe TRBD1 (5 bases). CDR3 length: 14 amino acids. V was pared by 2 bases and J by 8 bases, with 13 bases between. Germline V lookup: CDR1 MDHEN, CDR2 SYDVKM. The CDR3: CASSLGDWVEPQHF. CDR3 in DNA: TGTGCCAGCAGTTTAGGGGACTGGGTCGAGCCCCAGCATTTT.

The gene calls are TRBV5-6 and TRBJ2-1; no firm D call. Germline assignment: CDR1 SGHDT and CDR2 YYEEEE. The CDR3 runs 13 residues. Between the trimmed V and J ends, which lost 2 bases and 7 bases, there was a span of 10 bases. The DNA of the CDR3 is TGTGCCAGCAGCTTTCCATCGGCGAATGAGCAGTTCTTC. Protein sequence: CASSFPSANEQFF.

V is TRBV5-1 and J is TRBJ2-1; D unresolved. V lost 0 bases, J lost 9 bases, and 10 bases lay in between. CDR3 length: 13 residues. Germline V gene sequence: CDR1 SGHRS, CDR2 YFSETQ. The CDR3 region is CASSLAATLEQFF. CDR3 DNA sequence: TGCGCCAGCAGCTTGGCCGCGACTCTTGAGCAGTTCTTC.

The V call is TRBV19, the J call TRBJ2-5, with D uncertain. Trimming took off 1 base at V and 5 bases at J, with 11 bases between the two ends. The V gene's germline CDR1 is LNHDA and CDR2 SQIVND (reference sequence). CDR3 length equals 14 residues. CDR3 residues: CASSIGSIRETQYF. The CDR3 coding sequence is TGTGCCAGTAGTATAGGGTCGATAAGGGAGACCCAGTACTTC.

The CDR3 sequence is CASSASSSYEQYF. The CDR3 DNA reads as TGTGCCAGCTCAGCAAGTTCATCCTACGAGCAGTACTTC. The rearrangement joins TRBV18 to TRBJ2-5; no clear D. With the DNA end fitting TRBJ2-7 better, the J assignment may be wrong. The CDR3 has 13 amino acids. Looked up from germline, CDR1 is KGHSH and CDR2 is LQKENI.

As DNA, the CDR3 is TGCAGCGGTACCATACAGGGGTCTAACTATGGCTACACCTTC. This codes for CSGTIQGSNYGYTF. V gene TRBV29-1 combines with J gene TRBJ1-2, with 7 nucleotides matching TRBD1. V lost 7 bases, J lost 0 bases, and 8 bases stayed unmatched. The CDR3 is 14 amino acids. Germline CDR1 SQVTM, CDR2 ANQGSEA. The variable domain in full, completed from reference TRBV29-1 and TRBJ1-2, reads SAVISQKPSRDICQRGTSLTIQCQVDSQVTMMFWYRQQPGQSLTLIATANQGSEATYESGFVIDKFPISRPNLTFSTLTVSNMSPEDSSIYLCSGTIQGSNYGYTFGSGTRLTVV.